The rows below give T cell receptor beta chains drawn from one sample of a study of control samples from healthy donors and cancer patients. Measured with immunoSEQ multiplex PCR; TCRdb has only the in-frame clones, and not every one. Of fewer than 45,000 clones listed, 75% to 95% are singletons. Specimen: PBMCs. These TCRs come from a middle-aged woman with head and neck cancer. CDR3s include the opening cysteine and the closing phenylalanine or tryptophan. A D gene is named only where the DNA matches it firmly. Not every row has a clone size; where given, it reads once, few, many or a size class.

clone_size: .; cdr3_length: 16; j_call: TRBJ2-2; v_call: TRBV12-5; d_call: TRBD2; cdr3_nt: TGTGCTAGTGGTTTGGGACTAGCGGGAGTGGGCGGGGAGCTGTTTTTT; cdr3_aa: CASGLGLAGVGGELFF
clone_size: .; cdr3_length: 12; j_call: TRBJ1-2; v_call: TRBV19; d_call: .; cdr3_nt: TGTGCCAGTAGTATCCGGACTTATGGCTACACCTTC; cdr3_aa: CASSIRTYGYTF
clone_size: .; cdr3_length: 13; j_call: TRBJ2-1; v_call: TRBV2; d_call: .; cdr3_nt: TGTGCCAGCATCGAGACTAGTCTCAATGAGCAGTTCTTC; cdr3_aa: CASIETSLNEQFF
clone_size: .; cdr3_length: 15; j_call: TRBJ2-7; v_call: TRBV6-5; d_call: .; cdr3_nt: TGTGCCAGCAGTTACTCTGGAACTGGGGACTACGAGCAGTACTTC; cdr3_aa: CASSYSGTGDYEQYF
clone_size: .; cdr3_length: 14; j_call: TRBJ1-2; v_call: TRBV5-1; d_call: .; cdr3_nt: TGCGCCAGCAGCTTAGTCCCGGGGGCCTATGGCTACACCTTC; cdr3_aa: CASSLVPGAYGYTF
clone_size: .; cdr3_length: 18; j_call: TRBJ1-6; v_call: TRBV30; d_call: .; cdr3_nt: TGTGCCTGGAGTGTAATTTTGGCACAAAATAGGTATAATTCACCCCTCCACTTT; cdr3_aa: CAWSVILAQNRYNSPLHF
clone_size: once; cdr3_length: 15; j_call: TRBJ1-5; v_call: TRBV28; d_call: .; cdr3_nt: TGTGCCAGCAGTACGAGCGGGGAAGGCAATCAGCCCCAGCATTTT; cdr3_aa: CASSTSGEGNQPQHF
clone_size: .; cdr3_length: 14; j_call: TRBJ2-5; v_call: TRBV5-4; d_call: TRBD1; cdr3_nt: TGTGCCAGCAGCTTGGTAGACAGGGAAGAGACCCAGTACTTC; cdr3_aa: CASSLVDREETQYF
clone_size: .; cdr3_length: 15; j_call: TRBJ2-5; v_call: TRBV18; d_call: .; cdr3_nt: TGTGCCAGCTCCCTGAGCGGGACAGCTCAAGAGACCCAGTACTTC; cdr3_aa: CASSLSGTAQETQYF
clone_size: .; cdr3_length: 14; j_call: TRBJ2-7; v_call: TRBV30; d_call: TRBD1; cdr3_nt: TGTGCCTGGAGTTGGGGACAGGGTCCTTACGAGCAGTACTTC; cdr3_aa: CAWSWGQGPYEQYF
clone_size: .; cdr3_length: 16; j_call: TRBJ2-5; v_call: TRBV18; d_call: TRBD2; cdr3_nt: TGTGCCAGCTCACCTACACTAGCGGGTTCGCAAGAGACCCAGTACTTC; cdr3_aa: CASSPTLAGSQETQYF
clone_size: .; cdr3_length: 13; j_call: TRBJ1-1; v_call: TRBV19; d_call: .; cdr3_nt: TGTGCCACCATCGGACACCCGAACACTGAAGCTTTCTTT; cdr3_aa: CATIGHPNTEAFF
clone_size: .; cdr3_length: 13; j_call: TRBJ2-7; v_call: TRBV30; d_call: TRBD2; cdr3_nt: TGTGCCTGGGCGCCGGGACTAACGGTGGAGCAGTACTTC; cdr3_aa: CAWAPGLTVEQYF
clone_size: .; cdr3_length: 15; j_call: TRBJ2-1; v_call: TRBV2; d_call: .; cdr3_nt: TGTGCCAGCAGCCCTCGGGGGAGCTCCTACAATGAGCAGTTCTTC; cdr3_aa: CASSPRGSSYNEQFF
clone_size: few; cdr3_length: 10; j_call: TRBJ2-3; v_call: TRBV29-1; d_call: .; cdr3_nt: TGCAGCGTTTTTGCAGATACGCAGTATTTT; cdr3_aa: CSVFADTQYF
clone_size: .; cdr3_length: 13; j_call: TRBJ1-1; v_call: TRBV15; d_call: .; cdr3_nt: TGTGCCACCAGCAGACAGGGGAGGACTGAAGCTTTCTTT; cdr3_aa: CATSRQGRTEAFF
clone_size: .; cdr3_length: 15; j_call: TRBJ2-7; v_call: TRBV15; d_call: TRBD1; cdr3_nt: TGTGCCACCAGCATTGGCCGGGACAGGGGCCACGAGCAGTACTTC; cdr3_aa: CATSIGRDRGHEQYF
clone_size: .; cdr3_length: 13; j_call: TRBJ1-2; v_call: TRBV27; d_call: .; cdr3_nt: TGTGCCAGCAGTTCTCGAGTGAACCATGGCTACACCTTC; cdr3_aa: CASSSRVNHGYTF
clone_size: .; cdr3_length: 12; j_call: TRBJ1-2; v_call: TRBV12-3/TRBV12-4; d_call: .; cdr3_nt: TGTGCCAGCAGTAGAGCTCTCTATGGCTACACCTTC; cdr3_aa: CASSRALYGYTF
clone_size: few; cdr3_length: 14; j_call: TRBJ1-1; v_call: TRBV6-4; d_call: .; cdr3_nt: TGTGCCAGCAGTGAGGGGGGCCAGAACACTGAAGCTTTCTTT; cdr3_aa: CASSEGGQNTEAFF
clone_size: .; cdr3_length: 17; j_call: TRBJ1-1; v_call: TRBV28; d_call: TRBD1; cdr3_nt: TGTGCCAGCACCGTCCTAGGACCGGGACAGGGTGGCACTGAAGCTTTCTTT; cdr3_aa: CASTVLGPGQGGTEAFF
clone_size: .; cdr3_length: 13; j_call: TRBJ1-3; v_call: TRBV14; d_call: .; cdr3_nt: TGTGCCAGCAGCCAGGGGCTCGGAAACACCATATATTTT; cdr3_aa: CASSQGLGNTIYF
clone_size: .; cdr3_length: 14; j_call: TRBJ2-7; v_call: TRBV6-4; d_call: TRBD2; cdr3_nt: TGTGCCAGCAGTGACGGACTAGCGGGAGACGAGCAGTACTTC; cdr3_aa: CASSDGLAGDEQYF
clone_size: .; cdr3_length: 14; j_call: TRBJ1-2; v_call: TRBV28; d_call: TRBD1; cdr3_nt: TGTGCCAGCAGTTTCCCCGGGACAGGGGGTGGCTACACCTTC; cdr3_aa: CASSFPGTGGGYTF
clone_size: .; cdr3_length: 16; j_call: TRBJ2-3; v_call: TRBV19; d_call: TRBD2; cdr3_nt: TGTGCCAGTAGTATCCCGGGACTAGCGGGCGCAGATACGCAGTATTTT; cdr3_aa: CASSIPGLAGADTQYF
clone_size: .; cdr3_length: 12; j_call: TRBJ1-6; v_call: TRBV29-1; d_call: TRBD1; cdr3_nt: TGCAGCGTGGGACAGGGAGGTTCACCCCTCCACTTT; cdr3_aa: CSVGQGGSPLHF
clone_size: once; cdr3_length: 11; j_call: TRBJ2-7; v_call: TRBV7-9; d_call: .; cdr3_nt: TGTGCCAGCAGCTTCTCCTACGAGCAGTACTTC; cdr3_aa: CASSFSYEQYF
clone_size: .; cdr3_length: 14; j_call: TRBJ1-2; v_call: TRBV4-1; d_call: .; cdr3_nt: TGCGCCAGCAGCCCCTCGTGGGGGGCGCGGGGCTACACCTTC; cdr3_aa: CASSPSWGARGYTF
clone_size: .; cdr3_length: 15; j_call: TRBJ2-7; v_call: TRBV4-2; d_call: TRBD2; cdr3_nt: TGTGCCAGCAGCCAAGATGCGGGAGGGACCTACGAGCAGTACTTC; cdr3_aa: CASSQDAGGTYEQYF
clone_size: .; cdr3_length: 16; j_call: TRBJ1-3; v_call: TRBV7-9; d_call: .; cdr3_nt: TGTGCCAGCAGCTCCGAGGGTGTGCGCTCTAGAAACACCATATATTTT; cdr3_aa: CASSSEGVRSRNTIYF
clone_size: few; cdr3_length: 16; j_call: TRBJ2-3; v_call: TRBV4-2; d_call: TRBD2; cdr3_nt: TGTGCCAGCAGCCCCCCTAGCGGGGAGCCCCCAGATACGCAGTATTTT; cdr3_aa: CASSPPSGEPPDTQYF
clone_size: .; cdr3_length: 13; j_call: TRBJ1-2; v_call: TRBV10-1; d_call: TRBD1; cdr3_nt: TGCGCCAGCAGCTTTGACAGGGATTATGGCTACACCTTC; cdr3_aa: CASSFDRDYGYTF
clone_size: .; cdr3_length: 13; j_call: TRBJ2-3; v_call: TRBV14; d_call: .; cdr3_nt: TGTGCCAGCAGCCAAGGGGTCGGGGGTGCGCAGTATTTT; cdr3_aa: CASSQGVGGAQYF
clone_size: .; cdr3_length: 14; j_call: TRBJ1-3; v_call: TRBV28; d_call: .; cdr3_nt: TGTGCCAGCAGTGAGGTTAGGATCGGAAACACCATATATTTT; cdr3_aa: CASSEVRIGNTIYF